The clone carrying this TCR beta chain was seen only once. This entry comes from a study of blood T cell repertoires in COVID-19. The wider study: Some COVID-19 samples were acute and others convalescent; all came from the United States, Italy and Spain. The analysed material was cDNA or gDNA that came from T cells, B-cell-depleted T cells, or PBMCs.

The method was immunoSEQ multiplex PCR; TCRdb's version includes in-frame clones alone and lacks a portion of them. The sample holds hundreds of thousands of clones, 75% to 90% seen once. Everyone who took part was 18 to 89 years old, and they came from 24 US areas. Among Cohort 3 donors, those recovered had two negative PCRs, clearance, or symptom resolution. The germline V gene encodes CDR1 MDHEN and CDR2 SYDVKM. The CDR3 extends over 13 amino acids. Trimming took off 3 bases at V and 6 bases at J, with 9 bases between the two ends. This sequence was found in a man aged 18 to 29 who had recovered from COVID-19. The chain recombines TRBV28 with TRBJ1-5; D possibly corresponds to TRBD1 (6 bases). The sequencing input was PBMCs or T cells enriched from blood (not recorded which). CDR3 nucleotides: TGTGCCAGCAGTTTGTCAGGGGCTCAGCCCCAGCATTTT. Translated, it gives CASSLSGAQPQHF.